Reported below is one T cell receptor (beta chain). The clone's antigen remains unknown. No base quality information exists; no much larger clone differs at one position. Whole blood was collected in K2EDTA tubes by collaborating institutions according to the institutions' own protocols. Collaborator samples were shipped for TCRbeta analysis as frozen whole blood, isolated PBMCs, or DNA extracted from either sample type. CDR3 length: 13 amino acids, cysteine to phenylalanine. Of all the DNA, just the CDR3 is kept, 39 bases in frame from base 1. Per the germline V gene, MNHEY is the CDR1 and SVGAGI is the CDR2. V was cut back by 2 bases and J by 4 bases, leaving a gap of 7 bases between them. The immunoSEQ Assay, a bias-controlled multiplex PCR, was used to amplify TCRbeta CDR3 regions from genomic DNA. The published analysis was carried out like this. The number of nucleated cells in each sample was estimated from the amplification of reference gene primers within the assay. To quantify the absolute abundance of each unique TCRbeta CDR3 rearrangement, sequence reads were collapsed and filtered. For each sample, productive Simpson clonality was calculated as the square root of Simpson's diversity index over productive rearrangements. This is the immuneACCESS table as TCRdb keeps it, with only in-frame sequences that have V and J called. A part of the clones is gone; compared with another copy, unresolved V genes explain less than half, and the rest is unexplained. That table is the source of V, J and clone size, and D and trimming were worked out from the DNA. The sample table contains 85,000 to 95,000 clones; only one count was recorded for roughly 86% of them. Jointly, the top ten make up 7% to 9% of the sample.

This sample is drawn from a study of blood T cell repertoires in COVID-19 (dated by TCRdb to the early 2020s). Concerning the study at large: Collaborator samples came from the United States, Italy and Spain and covered acute and convalescent phases of COVID-19. The material from the prospective study consisted of cDNA or gDNA derived from T cells, B-cell-depleted T cells, or PBMCs. Subjects who had been exposed to COVID-19, were actively infected with it, or had recovered from it provided the deeply sampled blood TCRbeta repertoires that made up the dataset. The repertoires were released in a freely available public database intended as a resource for research on the immune response to SARS-CoV-2. The samples were drawn from two sources: the first 160 participants of the ongoing ImmuneRACE study, and over 1,000 subjects contributed by 6 global collaborators. Sample metadata almost always included a de-identified subject ID, COVID-19 status, age in years and sex. Where available, HLA class I and class II types were obtained from metadata supplied by the sample provider rather than from assay-based typing. Broad study findings and their caveats: Clinical and demographic metadata were provided uncurated, with the amount varying by source and participant.

The sequence joins TRBV6-5 to TRBJ2-3; too little of a D gene remains to name it. The receptor's source is a human donor with acute or convalescent COVID-19. The donor label of this sample is uncertain. Sequences were obtained from peripheral blood. The CDR3 has the sequence CASSYGSPDTQYF. The DNA sequence is TGTGCCAGCAGTTACGGCTCGCCAGATACGCAGTATTTT.